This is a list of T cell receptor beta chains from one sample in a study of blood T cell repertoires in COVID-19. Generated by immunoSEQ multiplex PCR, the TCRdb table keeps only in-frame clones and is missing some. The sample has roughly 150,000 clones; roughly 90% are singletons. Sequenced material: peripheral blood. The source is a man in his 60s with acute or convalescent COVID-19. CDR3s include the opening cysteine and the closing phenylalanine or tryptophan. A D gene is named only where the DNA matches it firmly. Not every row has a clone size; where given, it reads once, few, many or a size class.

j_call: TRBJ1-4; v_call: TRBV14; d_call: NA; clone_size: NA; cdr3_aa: CASSRIGQSRNEKLFF; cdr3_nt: TGTGCCAGCAGCCGAATTGGACAGAGCCGTAATGAAAAACTGTTTTTT
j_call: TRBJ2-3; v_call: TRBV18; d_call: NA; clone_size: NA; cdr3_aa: CASSPSVQGRDTQYF; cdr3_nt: TGTGCCAGCTCACCGAGTGTCCAGGGTAGAGATACGCAGTATTTT
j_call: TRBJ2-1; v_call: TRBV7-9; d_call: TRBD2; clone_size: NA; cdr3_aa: CASSLNRLAGVHTWNEQFF; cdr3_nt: TGTGCCAGCAGCTTGAATCGACTAGCGGGGGTCCATACCTGGAATGAGCAGTTCTTC
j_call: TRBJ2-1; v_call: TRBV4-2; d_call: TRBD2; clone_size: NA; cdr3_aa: CASSQDGDGGALNEQFF; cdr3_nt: TGTGCCAGCAGCCAAGATGGTGACGGGGGGGCCCTCAATGAGCAGTTCTTC
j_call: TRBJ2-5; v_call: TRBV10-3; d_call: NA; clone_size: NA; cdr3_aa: CAISESTGVSVATQYF; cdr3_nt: TGTGCCATCAGTGAGTCTACGGGGGTCTCCGTTGCGACCCAGTACTTC
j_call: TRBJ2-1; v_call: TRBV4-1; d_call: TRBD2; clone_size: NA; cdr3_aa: CASSPGGAASGGAMYNEQFF; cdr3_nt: TGCGCCAGCAGCCCCGGAGGGGCAGCTAGCGGGGGGGCTATGTACAATGAGCAGTTCTTC
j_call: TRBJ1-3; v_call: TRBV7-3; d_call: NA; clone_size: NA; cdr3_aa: CAGYSLEDTIYF; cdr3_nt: TGTGCCGGGTACAGTCTCGAAGACACCATATATTTT
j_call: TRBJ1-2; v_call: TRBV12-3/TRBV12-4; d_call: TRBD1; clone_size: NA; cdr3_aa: CASSLGQGGGYTF; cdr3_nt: TGTGCCAGCAGTTTAGGACAGGGAGGTGGCTACACCTTC
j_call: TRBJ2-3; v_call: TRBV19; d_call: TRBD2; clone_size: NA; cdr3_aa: CATSGGAEIDTQYF; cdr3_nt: TGTGCGACTAGCGGGGGGGCCGAGATAGATACGCAGTATTTT
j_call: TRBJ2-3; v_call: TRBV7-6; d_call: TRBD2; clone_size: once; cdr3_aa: CASSSVGGGALDTQYF; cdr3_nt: TGTGCCAGCAGCTCGGTGGGCGGGGGGGCCTTAGATACGCAGTATTTT
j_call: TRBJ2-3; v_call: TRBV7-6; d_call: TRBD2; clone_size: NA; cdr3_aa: CASSATGLAGGPPDTQYF; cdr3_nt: TGTGCCAGCAGCGCAACCGGACTAGCGGGGGGGCCACCAGATACGCAGTATTTT
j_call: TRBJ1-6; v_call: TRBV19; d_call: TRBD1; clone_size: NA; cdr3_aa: CASSAWTGPIVPLHF; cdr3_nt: TGTGCCAGTAGTGCATGGACAGGGCCAATCGTGCCCCTCCACTTT
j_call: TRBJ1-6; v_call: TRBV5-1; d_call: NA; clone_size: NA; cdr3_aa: CASSLAVAGVGSPLHF; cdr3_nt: TGCGCCAGCAGCTTGGCCGTCGCAGGGGTGGGATCACCCCTCCACTTT
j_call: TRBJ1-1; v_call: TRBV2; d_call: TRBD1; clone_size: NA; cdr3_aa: CASSGTGPRGDTEAFF; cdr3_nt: TGTGCCAGCAGTGGGACAGGTCCCCGAGGGGACACTGAAGCTTTCTTT
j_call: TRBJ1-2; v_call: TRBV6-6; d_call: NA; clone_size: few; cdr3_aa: CASSYGRQEYYGYTF; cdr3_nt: TGTGCCAGCAGTTACGGGAGACAGGAATACTATGGCTACACCTTC
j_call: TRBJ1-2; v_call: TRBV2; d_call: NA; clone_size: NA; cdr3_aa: CASSQASNYGYTF; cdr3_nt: TGTGCCAGCAGCCAAGCATCTAACTATGGCTACACCTTC
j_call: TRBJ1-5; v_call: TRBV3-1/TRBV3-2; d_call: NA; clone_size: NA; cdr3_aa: CASSQDLATSNQPQHF; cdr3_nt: TGTGCCAGCAGCCAAGATCTGGCAACCAGCAATCAGCCCCAGCATTTT
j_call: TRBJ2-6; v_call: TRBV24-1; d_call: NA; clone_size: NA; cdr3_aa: CATRVNTGLHLPSLSLGGANVLTF; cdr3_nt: TGTGCCACCAGAGTCAATACAGGGTTGCACCTACCTTCTCTCTCTCTTGGGGGGGCCAACGTCCTGACTTTC
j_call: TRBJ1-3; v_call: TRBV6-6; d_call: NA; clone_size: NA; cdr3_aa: CASYDTVTSGNTIYF; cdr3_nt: TGTGCCAGCTATGATACAGTGACCTCTGGAAACACCATATATTTT
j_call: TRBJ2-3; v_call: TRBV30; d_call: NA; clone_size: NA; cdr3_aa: CAWSPSAGSDTQYF; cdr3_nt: TGTGCCTGGAGTCCTTCGGCCGGGTCAGATACGCAGTATTTT
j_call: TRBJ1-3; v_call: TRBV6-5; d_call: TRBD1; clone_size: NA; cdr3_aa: CASRTGGMRGNTIYF; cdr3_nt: TGTGCCTCCAGGACAGGGGGCATGAGGGGAAACACCATATATTTT
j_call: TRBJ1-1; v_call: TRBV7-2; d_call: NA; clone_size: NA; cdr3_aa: CASSLSEGETEAFF; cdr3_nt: TGTGCCAGCAGCTTATCTGAGGGCGAGACTGAAGCTTTCTTT
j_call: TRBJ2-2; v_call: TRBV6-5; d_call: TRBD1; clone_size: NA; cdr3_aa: CASGGRALTGELFF; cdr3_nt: TGTGCCTCAGGGGGCCGCGCCCTAACCGGGGAGCTGTTTTTT
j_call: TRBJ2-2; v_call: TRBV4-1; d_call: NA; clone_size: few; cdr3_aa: CASSPGQNTGELFF; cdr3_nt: TGCGCCAGCAGCCCGGGACAAAACACCGGGGAGCTGTTTTTT
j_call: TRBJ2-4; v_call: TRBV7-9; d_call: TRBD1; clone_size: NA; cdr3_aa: CASSSTGGRAKNIQYF; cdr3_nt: TGTGCCAGCAGCTCCACAGGGGGCAGAGCCAAAAACATTCAGTACTTC
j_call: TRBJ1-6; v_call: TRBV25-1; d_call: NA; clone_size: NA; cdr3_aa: CASSDPGQYSPLHF; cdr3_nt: TGTGCCAGCAGTGACCCGGGTCAGTATTCACCCCTCCACTTT
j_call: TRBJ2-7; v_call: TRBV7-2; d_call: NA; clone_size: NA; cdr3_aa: CASSLALLGAGEQYF; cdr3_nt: TGTGCCAGCAGCTTAGCCCTACTGGGGGCTGGCGAGCAGTACTTC
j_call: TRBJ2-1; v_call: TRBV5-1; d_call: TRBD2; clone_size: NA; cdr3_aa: CASSPITSGKNEQFF; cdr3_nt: TGCGCCAGCAGCCCTATCACTAGCGGGAAGAATGAGCAGTTCTTC
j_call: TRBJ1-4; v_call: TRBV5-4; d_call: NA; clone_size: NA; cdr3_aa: CASSLEGGAFNEKLFF; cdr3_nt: TGTGCCAGCAGCTTGGAGGGGGGGGCTTTTAATGAAAAACTGTTTTTT
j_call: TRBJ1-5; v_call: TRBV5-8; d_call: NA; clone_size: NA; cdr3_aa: CASSLLRFSDQPQHF; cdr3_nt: TGTGCCAGCAGCTTGTTGAGGTTCTCCGATCAGCCCCAGCATTTT
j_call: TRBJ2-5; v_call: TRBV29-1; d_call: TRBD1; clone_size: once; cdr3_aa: CSFRGQGGQETQYF; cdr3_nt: TGCAGCTTTCGCGGACAGGGAGGACAAGAGACCCAGTACTTC
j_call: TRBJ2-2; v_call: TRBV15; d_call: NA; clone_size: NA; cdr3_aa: CASLLDRNTGELFF; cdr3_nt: TGTGCCTCTCTCTTGGACAGGAACACCGGGGAGCTGTTTTTT
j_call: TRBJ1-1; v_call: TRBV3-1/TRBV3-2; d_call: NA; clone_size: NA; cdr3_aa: CASSLGLYTEAFF; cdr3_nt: TGTGCCAGCAGCCTCGGACTGTACACTGAAGCTTTCTTT
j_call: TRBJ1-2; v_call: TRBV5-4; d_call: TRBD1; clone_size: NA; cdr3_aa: CASSSRQGAGGYTF; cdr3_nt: TGTGCCAGCAGCAGTCGACAGGGGGCTGGCGGCTACACCTTC
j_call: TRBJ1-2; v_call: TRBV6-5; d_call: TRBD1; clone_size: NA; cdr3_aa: CASRPDRGKSYGYTF; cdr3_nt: TGTGCCAGCAGGCCCGACAGGGGAAAAAGCTATGGCTACACCTTC
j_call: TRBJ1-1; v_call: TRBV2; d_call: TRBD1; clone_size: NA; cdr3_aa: CASHRDRGQGTEAFF; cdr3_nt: TGTGCCAGTCACCGGGACAGGGGGCAAGGCACTGAAGCTTTCTTT
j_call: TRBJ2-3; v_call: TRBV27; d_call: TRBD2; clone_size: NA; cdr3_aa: CASSPGLDTDTQYF; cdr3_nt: TGTGCCAGCAGTCCGGGACTAGACACAGATACGCAGTATTTT
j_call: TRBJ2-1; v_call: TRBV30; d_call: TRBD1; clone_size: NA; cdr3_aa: CAWIGQDINEQFF; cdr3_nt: TGTGCCTGGATAGGACAGGATATAAATGAGCAGTTCTTC
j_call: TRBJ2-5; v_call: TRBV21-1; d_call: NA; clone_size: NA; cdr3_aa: CASSKATIEQETQYF; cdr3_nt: TGTGCCAGCAGCAAAGCGACAATAGAACAAGAGACCCAGTACTTC
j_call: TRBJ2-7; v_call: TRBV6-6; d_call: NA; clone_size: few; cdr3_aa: CASSYSGNYEQYF; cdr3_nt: TGTGCCAGCAGTTACAGCGGCAACTACGAGCAGTACTTC
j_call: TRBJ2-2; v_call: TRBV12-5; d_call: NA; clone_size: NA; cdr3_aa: CASGATGHATGELFF; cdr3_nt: TGTGCTAGTGGTGCTACAGGGCATGCCACCGGGGAGCTGTTTTTT
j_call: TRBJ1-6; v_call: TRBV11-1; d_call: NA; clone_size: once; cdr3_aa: CASSFGRVSPLHF; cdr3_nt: TGTGCCAGCAGCTTTGGCAGGGTGTCACCCCTCCACTTT
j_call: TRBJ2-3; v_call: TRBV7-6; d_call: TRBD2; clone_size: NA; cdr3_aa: CASSLALLAGGTSTDTQYF; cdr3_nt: TGTGCCAGCAGCTTAGCGCTTCTAGCGGGGGGGACTAGCACAGATACGCAGTATTTT
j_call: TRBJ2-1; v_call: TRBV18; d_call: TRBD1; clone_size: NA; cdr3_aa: CASSLGTDSYNEQFF; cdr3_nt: TGTGCCAGCTCACTGGGGACAGATTCCTACAATGAGCAGTTCTTC